This is a list of T cell receptor beta chains from one sample in a study of blood T cell repertoires in COVID-19. The protocol was immunoSEQ multiplex PCR, while the TCRdb copy is restricted to in-frame clones and leaves out a portion. The sample records a few hundred thousand clones, 85% being singletons. Sample: peripheral blood. The receptors come from a woman in her late teens or twenties with acute or convalescent COVID-19. Each CDR3 is given with its conserved first and last residue. The D gene is left open where the match is weak. Clone sizes are given selectively: once, few, many, or a class where the clone is expanded.

D	J	V	size	DNA	CDR3
NA	TRBJ2-5	TRBV4-1	NA	TGCGCCAGCAGCCAAGATAAGCGGATAGAGACCCAGTACTTC	CASSQDKRIETQYF
TRBD1	TRBJ1-2	TRBV15	few	TGTGCCACAACTGACAGGGATAAGGGCTACACCTTC	CATTDRDKGYTF
NA	TRBJ1-1	TRBV20-1	NA	TGCAGTACGCTCTATGCTGAAGCTTTCTTT	CSTLYAEAFF
TRBD1	TRBJ2-5	TRBV24-1	NA	TGTGCCACCAGTGATTCGTGGACAGGGGGAGAGACCCAGTACTTC	CATSDSWTGGETQYF
NA	TRBJ2-1	TRBV20-1	NA	TGCAGTGCCACCCCGGGGCAGTTCTTC	CSATPGQFF
TRBD2	TRBJ2-1	TRBV24-1	NA	TGTGCCACCAGTGATCCGCTAAGCGGGAGGGGGGGGAATGAGCAGTTCTTC	CATSDPLSGRGGNEQFF
TRBD1	TRBJ1-5	TRBV4-1	NA	TGCGCCAGCAGCCAAGGAGACAGGGGTGGACAGCCCCAGCATTTT	CASSQGDRGGQPQHF
NA	TRBJ1-1	TRBV5-1	NA	TGCGCCAGCAGCTTTACTTTGACAGGGAACACTGAAGCTTTCTTT	CASSFTLTGNTEAFF
NA	TRBJ1-2	TRBV5-4	NA	TGTGCCAGCAGAGTGGGGCGGGGGAATAGGAATCGGAATGGCTACACCTTC	CASRVGRGNRNRNGYTF
NA	TRBJ1-2	TRBV11-2	NA	TGTGCCAGCAGCCTAGAGTCAGGGGCCGCTATCTATGGCTACACCTTC	CASSLESGAAIYGYTF
NA	TRBJ1-2	TRBV6-5	NA	TGTGCCAGCAGTTCCCCCTCCGGCTACACCTTC	CASSSPSGYTF
NA	TRBJ2-7	TRBV30	NA	TGTGCCTGGAGTGCCACGGGAGAGCAGTACTTC	CAWSATGEQYF
TRBD1	TRBJ1-2	TRBV10-3	NA	TGTGCCATCAGTGGGACAGGGGGATATGGCTACACCTTC	CAISGTGGYGYTF
TRBD1	TRBJ1-5	TRBV2	NA	TGTGCCAGCAATATGGACAGGGGGCTTCAGCCCCAGCATTTT	CASNMDRGLQPQHF
TRBD1	TRBJ2-7	TRBV13	NA	TGTGCCAGCAGCCTATCCGGGACAGGGGTCTACGAGCAGTACTTC	CASSLSGTGVYEQYF
NA	TRBJ1-1	TRBV6-5	NA	TGTGCCAGCAGTCCCCTCGGGAGGGGTGAAGCTTTCTTT	CASSPLGRGEAFF
NA	TRBJ2-7	TRBV5-4	NA	TGTGCCAGCAGCCTAGATACCTACGAGCAGTACTTC	CASSLDTYEQYF
TRBD1	TRBJ2-7	TRBV6-5	NA	TGTGCCAGCAGAAGACAACAGGGGGCCTACGAGCAGTACTTC	CASRRQQGAYEQYF
NA	TRBJ2-1	TRBV9	once	TGTGCCAGCAGCGTGGGGTGGTTCGGGATGGGAAATGAGCAGTTCTTC	CASSVGWFGMGNEQFF
NA	TRBJ2-7	TRBV3-1/TRBV3-2	NA	TGTGCCAGCAGCCAAGAAGCAGGGTGGTCCTACGAGCAGTACTTC	CASSQEAGWSYEQYF
TRBD1	TRBJ1-6	TRBV7-9	NA	TGTGCCAGCAGCCGGGGACAGGGGGATTATAATTCACCCCTCCACTTT	CASSRGQGDYNSPLHF
NA	TRBJ2-6	TRBV29-1	once	TGCAGCGGAATGGGCTTCTCTGGGGCCAACGTCCTGACTTTC	CSGMGFSGANVLTF
NA	TRBJ2-2	TRBV5-1	NA	TGCGCCAGCAGCTTGGAGGAATTCAAGCTCCCGGGGACCGGGGAGCTGTTTTTT	CASSLEEFKLPGTGELFF
TRBD1	TRBJ1-1	TRBV9	NA	TGTGCCAGCAGCGTGGGACCGGGACAGGGGATGAGAGGAGCTTTCTTT	CASSVGPGQGMRGAFF
TRBD1	TRBJ1-5	TRBV28	NA	TGTGCCAGCAGTATAATCGACAGGGGGCGCAGTCAGCCCCAGCATTTT	CASSIIDRGRSQPQHF
TRBD2	TRBJ2-7	TRBV7-8	NA	TGTGCCAGCAGCAAAGAAGGAACTAGCGGGGGACTCTACTCCTACGAGCAGTACTTC	CASSKEGTSGGLYSYEQYF
NA	TRBJ1-2	TRBV9	NA	TGTGCCAGCAGCGTAGGTGTAGCGCGCTACACCTTC	CASSVGVARYTF
NA	TRBJ2-7	TRBV5-4	NA	TGTGCCAGCAGCTTCTCAGGGGAGCAGTACTTC	CASSFSGEQYF
TRBD1	TRBJ1-6	TRBV5-4	NA	TGTGCCAGCAGATTCGGGACAGGGGAATCACCCCTCCACTTT	CASRFGTGESPLHF
NA	TRBJ1-4	TRBV18	NA	TGTGCCAGCTCACCGGGGCAGGGCCATGAAAAACTGTTTTTT	CASSPGQGHEKLFF
TRBD1	TRBJ1-1	TRBV11-2	many	TGTGCCAGCAGCGGCACGAAAGGGGGCCTCGTCACTGAAGCTTTCTTT	CASSGTKGGLVTEAFF
TRBD1	TRBJ1-3	TRBV4-1	NA	TGCGCCAGCAGCCATGGACAGGGAAAGACTGGAAACACCATATATTTT	CASSHGQGKTGNTIYF
TRBD1	TRBJ1-6	TRBV30	few	TGTGCCTGGAAAAGCTTGGGACAGGGGCAGAATTCACCCCTCCACTTT	CAWKSLGQGQNSPLHF
NA	TRBJ1-4	TRBV5-1	once	TGCGCCAGCAGCTGGGGGAGGAATGAAAAACTGTTTTTT	CASSWGRNEKLFF
NA	TRBJ2-7	TRBV6-6	few	TGTGCCAGCAGGATACAGGGCCACGAGCAGTACTTC	CASRIQGHEQYF
TRBD1	TRBJ1-1	TRBV11-2	NA	TGTGCCAGCAGCCTGGGACAGGGAGTGAACACTGAAGCTTTCTTT	CASSLGQGVNTEAFF